The text below deals with one T cell receptor (beta chain). This entry belongs to a study of blood T cell repertoires in COVID-19. Turning to the study itself: The study drew acute and convalescent COVID-19 samples from the United States, Italy and Spain. T cells, B-cell-depleted T cells, or PBMCs supplied cDNA or gDNA.

This CDR3 has 16 residues. Per germline, CDR1 WNHNN and CDR2 SYGVQD (reference sequence). Unmatched junction bases numbered 8, after V lost 2 bases and J lost 2 bases. The table came from immunoSEQ multiplex PCR; TCRdb's copy has only in-frame clones and leaves some out. The repertoire holds 250,000 to 300,000 clones, with about 90% as singletons. Residents of 24 US areas, aged roughly 18 to 89 years, made up the participants. The receptor was derived from a woman in her sixties who had recovered from COVID-19. V and J are TRBV10-1 and TRBJ2-7; 8 bases line up with TRBD2. Source material: PBMCs or T cells enriched from blood (not recorded which). CDR3 DNA: TGCGCCAGCAGTGAGGTTCCGACTAGCGTTACCTACGAGCAGTACTTC. Its translation is CASSEVPTSVTYEQYF.